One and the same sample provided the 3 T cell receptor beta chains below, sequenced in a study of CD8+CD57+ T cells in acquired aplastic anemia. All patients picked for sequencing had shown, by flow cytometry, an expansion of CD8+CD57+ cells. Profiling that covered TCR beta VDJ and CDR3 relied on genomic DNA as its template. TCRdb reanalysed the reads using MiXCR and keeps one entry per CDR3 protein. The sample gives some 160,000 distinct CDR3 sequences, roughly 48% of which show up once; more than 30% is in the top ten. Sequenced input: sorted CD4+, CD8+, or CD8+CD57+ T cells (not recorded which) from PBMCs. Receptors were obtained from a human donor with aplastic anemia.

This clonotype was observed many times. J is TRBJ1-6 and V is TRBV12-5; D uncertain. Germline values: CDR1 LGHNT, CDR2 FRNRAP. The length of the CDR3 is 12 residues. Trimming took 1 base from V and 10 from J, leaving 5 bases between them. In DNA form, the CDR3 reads TGTGCTAGTGGTTTGGATAGCTCACCCCTCCACTTT. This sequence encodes CASGLDSSPLHF.

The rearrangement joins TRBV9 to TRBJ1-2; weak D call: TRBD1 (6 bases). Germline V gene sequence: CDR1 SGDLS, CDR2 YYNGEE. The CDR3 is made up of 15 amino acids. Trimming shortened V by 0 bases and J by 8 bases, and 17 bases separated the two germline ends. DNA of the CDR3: TGTGCCAGCAGCGTAGATAGGGGGTCCCAACAAGGCTACACCTTC. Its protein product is CASSVDRGSQQGYTF.

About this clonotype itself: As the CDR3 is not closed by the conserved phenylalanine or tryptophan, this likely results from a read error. CDR3 sequence (DNA): TGTGCCTGGAGTGGAGTGGATAGCAATCAGCCCCAGCATTCT. It yields the protein CAWSGVDSNQPQHS. This sequence joins TRBV30 and TRBJ1-5; D gene uncertain. The germline V gene has CDR1 GTSNPN and CDR2 SVGIG (reference sequence). V gave up 1 base and J gave up 0 bases, with 7 bases separating them. The CDR3 length is 14 residues.